The TCR beta chain under discussion was sequenced for a study of blood T cell repertoires in COVID-19. Study as a whole: The analysed material was cDNA or gDNA that came from T cells, B-cell-depleted T cells, or PBMCs.

Per the germline V gene, CDR1 is SGDLS and CDR2 is YYNGEE. The V and J ends lost 0 bases and 8 bases, in that order; junction bases with no gene match: 7. There are 16 residues in the CDR3. Authors' analysis steps: Estimation of nucleated cell counts was performed using reference gene primer amplification. Repertoires were generated with immunoSEQ multiplex PCR, while TCRdb's copy carries only in-frame clones and drops some. The V and J calls and clone size were taken over from that table, and D and trimming were inferred from the DNA. This sample has some 260,000 clones, with around 88% found just once.

J is TRBJ1-4 and V is TRBV9; 10 bases line up with TRBD1. The receptor was isolated from a man older than 75 with acute or convalescent COVID-19. Sequenced: peripheral blood. Written as DNA, the CDR3 is TGTGCCAGCAGCGTAGGACAGGGGGCTTCGGGAGAAAAACTGTTTTTT. Translating it yields CASSVGQGASGEKLFF.